This T cell receptor beta chain was retrieved from a study of shared clonotypes between healthy human individuals. All donors were healthy HIV-negative adults lacking recent acute infections or vaccinations. Investigators divided CD4+ cells into CD45RA+ naive and CD45RA-negative memory subsets. The CDR3 totals 19 residues. Unmatched junction bases numbered 10, after V lost 4 bases and J lost 0 bases. Germline-derived CDR1 and CDR2 are SNHLY and FYNNEI. The table came from immunoSEQ multiplex PCR; TCRdb's copy has only in-frame clones and leaves some out. The sample includes 2 million to 2.5 million clones, just under 95% of them seen just once.

This TCR was sampled from a man aged 18-30 years in good health. Some clones in this sample may be carry-over from other donors' samples. Sequenced: naive CD4+ T cells from PBMCs. The subset denotes: CD45RA+ positively selected. This chain links TRBV2 with TRBJ2-7, with 15 bases lining up with TRBD2. CDR3 DNA sequence: TGTGCCAGCAGTGTGTCAGGCGGGACTAGCGGGAGGTACTCCTACGAGCAGTACTTC. Translated, it gives CASSVSGGTSGRYSYEQYF.